Listed below are T cell receptor beta chains from one sample, sequenced in a study of blood T cell repertoires in COVID-19. The table came from immunoSEQ multiplex PCR; TCRdb's copy has only in-frame clones and leaves some out. The sample consists of 150,000 or so clones, 85% to 90% of them appearing once. Sequencing was carried out using peripheral blood. The receptors derive from a man older than 75 with acute or convalescent COVID-19. The CDR3 runs from the conserved cysteine through the conserved F or W. D genes are given only for firm matches. Clone size is given for some rows only: seen once, a few or many times, or a class if the clone is expanded.

d_call j_call clone_size v_call cdr3_aa cdr3_nt
TRBD1 TRBJ1-3 NA TRBV7-9 CASSLFPPYQTGPGNTIYF TGTGCCAGCAGCTTATTTCCGCCTTACCAGACAGGGCCAGGAAACACCATATATTTT
NA TRBJ2-7 NA TRBV5-6 CASSLYSYEQYF TGTGCCAGCAGCTTGTACAGCTACGAGCAGTACTTC
NA TRBJ2-1 NA TRBV9 CASSVRGWPGDEQFF TGTGCCAGCAGCGTCAGGGGCTGGCCTGGGGATGAGCAGTTCTTC
TRBD1 TRBJ1-2 NA TRBV6-5 CASSYTDRGLGGYTF TGTGCCAGCAGTTACACAGACAGGGGGTTGGGGGGCTACACCTTC
NA TRBJ1-2 once TRBV28 CASSLAQGAYGYTF TGTGCCAGCAGTTTGGCACAGGGCGCCTATGGCTACACCTTC
TRBD1 TRBJ1-1 NA TRBV18 CASSPVTGARNTEAFF TGTGCCAGCTCACCAGTAACAGGGGCCCGGAACACTGAAGCTTTCTTT
NA TRBJ1-5 NA TRBV19 CASSSQHF TGTGCCAGTAGTTCTCAGCATTTT
TRBD1 TRBJ2-5 NA TRBV28 CASRGTVRETQYF TGTGCCAGCAGGGGGACAGTCCGGGAGACCCAGTACTTC
NA TRBJ2-1 NA TRBV12-1 CASSFRHRTIQSEQFF TGTGCCAGCAGCTTTCGTCACAGGACTATACAATCCGAGCAGTTCTTC
NA TRBJ1-2 NA TRBV5-1 CASSLGGSNGYTF TGCGCCAGCAGCTTGGGAGGCAGTAATGGCTACACCTTC
TRBD2 TRBJ2-6 once TRBV6-1 CASRELAGLSGANVLTF TGTGCCAGCAGAGAACTAGCGGGGCTCTCTGGGGCCAACGTCCTGACTTTC
TRBD1 TRBJ2-3 NA TRBV9 CASSARTGSADTQYF TGTGCCAGCAGCGCCCGGACAGGGTCGGCAGATACGCAGTATTTT
TRBD1 TRBJ1-2 NA TRBV6-6 CASGAGGYGYTF TGTGCCAGCGGCGCAGGGGGATATGGCTACACCTTC
NA TRBJ2-5 NA TRBV28 CASSFVAVETQYF TGTGCCAGCAGTTTCGTAGCTGTGGAGACCCAGTACTTC
NA TRBJ1-4 NA TRBV7-2 CASSSDSQTREKLFF TGTGCCAGCAGCTCAGACAGCCAGACTAGGGAAAAACTGTTTTTT
TRBD1 TRBJ2-1 NA TRBV5-6 CASSFTGDEQFF TGTGCCAGCAGCTTCACAGGGGATGAGCAGTTCTTC
TRBD2 TRBJ2-7 NA TRBV7-2 CASSPARGGATEQYF TGTGCCAGCAGTCCAGCCCGCGGGGGGGCAACCGAGCAGTACTTC
TRBD1 TRBJ1-6 NA TRBV18 CASSTGGSYNSPLHF TGTGCCAGCTCAACAGGGGGCTCCTATAATTCACCCCTCCACTTT
NA TRBJ1-2 NA TRBV6-1 CASSDGGGPTIGYTF TGTGCCAGCAGTGACGGAGGAGGGCCCACTATTGGCTACACCTTC
NA TRBJ2-5 NA TRBV7-2 CASSLGETETQYF TGTGCCAGCAGCTTAGGAGAAACAGAGACCCAGTACTTC
TRBD1 TRBJ1-1 NA TRBV7-9 CASSAGQGTRNTEAFF TGTGCCAGCAGCGCGGGACAGGGGACGAGGAACACTGAAGCTTTCTTT
TRBD1 TRBJ2-2 NA TRBV29-1 CSVKAGTGGTGELFF TGCAGCGTTAAAGCCGGGACAGGTGGGACCGGGGAGCTGTTTTTT
TRBD1 TRBJ1-2 NA TRBV6-5 CASSPGQGGYGYTF TGTGCCAGCAGTCCCGGACAGGGAGGCTATGGCTACACCTTC
NA TRBJ1-5 few TRBV28 CASSLTQDWSNQPQHF TGTGCCAGCAGTTTAACCCAGGACTGGAGCAATCAGCCCCAGCATTTT
NA TRBJ1-6 NA TRBV5-1 CASSLKGQGPNLSYNSPLHF TGCGCCAGCAGCTTGAAAGGGCAGGGGCCTAATCTCTCCTATAATTCACCCCTCCACTTT
NA TRBJ2-3 NA TRBV7-9 CASSLLGGSADTQYF TGTGCCAGCAGCCTCTTAGGGGGTAGCGCAGATACGCAGTATTTT
NA TRBJ2-1 NA TRBV14 CASSQVIGSYNEQFF TGTGCCAGCAGCCAAGTGATCGGCTCCTACAATGAGCAGTTCTTC
TRBD1 TRBJ1-5 NA TRBV7-8 CASSLGPGGQPQHF TGTGCCAGCAGCTTAGGGCCAGGGGGTCAGCCCCAGCATTTT
NA TRBJ2-3 NA TRBV28 CASSLSADTQYF TGTGCCAGCAGTTTATCAGCAGATACGCAGTATTTT
NA TRBJ2-2 NA TRBV2 CASSTRGDTGELFF TGTGCCAGCAGTACCAGGGGGGACACCGGGGAGCTGTTTTTT
TRBD1 TRBJ1-2 NA TRBV28 CAAGTGAPYGYTF TGTGCCGCCGGGACAGGGGCTCCCTATGGCTACACCTTC
NA TRBJ2-5 NA TRBV5-1 CASSLARGGRETQYF TGCGCCAGCAGCTTGGCGAGGGGGGGCAGGGAGACCCAGTACTTC
NA TRBJ2-3 NA TRBV2 CASSPADGGGDTQYF TGTGCCAGCAGTCCGGCCGATGGGGGAGGAGATACGCAGTATTTT
TRBD1 TRBJ1-6 NA TRBV5-4 CASSLVQGGSPLHF TGTGCCAGCAGCTTGGTCCAGGGGGGTTCACCCCTCCACTTT
NA TRBJ1-3 NA TRBV19 CASSMAGTSSGNTIYF TGTGCCAGTAGTATGGCGGGCACGAGCTCTGGAAACACCATATATTTT
NA TRBJ2-3 NA TRBV5-1 CASSENTDTQYF TGCGCCAGCAGCGAGAACACAGATACGCAGTATTTT
TRBD2 TRBJ2-1 NA TRBV11-3 CASSLTSGYNEQFF TGTGCCAGCAGCTTGACTAGCGGTTACAATGAGCAGTTCTTC